This TCR beta chain was observed in a study of T cells in women clearing cervical HPV infection. Notes on this clone: Antigen specificity is unknown. The read terminates 3 residues ahead of where the CDR3 ends, so the germline J gene completes it.

The study's findings and limits: Richness differences could reflect unmeasured T-cell content per sample.

The table came from immunoSEQ multiplex PCR; TCRdb's copy has only in-frame clones and leaves some out. The table lists tens of thousands of clones. Between the trimmed V and J ends, which lost 0 bases and 5 bases, there was a span of 10 bases. The CDR3 runs to 14 residues. Per germline, CDR1 SGHTA and CDR2 FQGNSA. The TCR comes from a woman between 18 and 70 years old with a cervical HPV16 infection that either progressed to CIN3+ or cleared (not recorded which). The sequenced sample was blood buffy coat. The J gene is TRBJ2-5, the V gene TRBV7-2; D perhaps matches TRBD2 (7 bases). The sequenced CDR3 bases are TGTGCCAGCAGCTTAGCAGGGGGGGGCGAGACC. It specifies CASSLAGGGET. The CDR3 as a whole reads CASSLAGGGETQYF.